The rows below give T cell receptor beta chains drawn from one sample of a study of cytomegalovirus exposure and HLA in healthy donors. Method: immunoSEQ multiplex PCR; TCRdb's copy keeps in-frame clones and lacks some. The table has roughly 96,000 clones, about 70% seen once. Specimen: PBMCs. The origin of the receptors is a woman aged 70-85 years in good health and CMV-seropositive. Both conserved end residues are part of each CDR3. Fields, in order: D gene, clone size, V gene, J gene, CDR3 DNA, CDR3 protein. D genes are given only for firm matches. Some rows mark clone size as missing; the rest say once, few, many or name a class of expanded clone.

D gene: -
clone size: few
V gene: TRBV7-2
J gene: TRBJ2-7
CDR3 DNA: TGTGCCAGCAGCTTACGCGCGGGGAGTAGGGACTCAACCTACGAGCAGTACTTC
CDR3 protein: CASSLRAGSRDSTYEQYF

D gene: TRBD1
clone size: -
V gene: TRBV5-1
J gene: TRBJ1-5
CDR3 DNA: TGCGCCAGCAGCCAAGAGCCGGCGACAGGGGGCCAGCCCCAGCATTTT
CDR3 protein: CASSQEPATGGQPQHF

D gene: -
clone size: -
V gene: TRBV11-2
J gene: TRBJ2-2
CDR3 DNA: TGTGCCAGCAGCCCTGGCGGGAAAAACGGGGAGCTGTTTTTT
CDR3 protein: CASSPGGKNGELFF

D gene: -
clone size: -
V gene: TRBV7-2
J gene: TRBJ1-3
CDR3 DNA: TGTGCCAGCAGCTTATGGGGACTGAGCTTCTCTGGAAACACCATATATTTT
CDR3 protein: CASSLWGLSFSGNTIYF

D gene: TRBD2
clone size: few
V gene: TRBV5-1
J gene: TRBJ2-1
CDR3 DNA: TGCGCCAGCAGCCCCGGACTAGCGGGAATCAATGAGCAGTTCTTC
CDR3 protein: CASSPGLAGINEQFF

D gene: -
clone size: -
V gene: TRBV10-1
J gene: TRBJ2-3
CDR3 DNA: TGCGCCAGCAGTGAGTCGGTAGCTACAGATACGCAGTATTTT
CDR3 protein: CASSESVATDTQYF

D gene: -
clone size: -
V gene: TRBV7-3
J gene: TRBJ1-3
CDR3 DNA: TGTGCCAGCAGCTTAATGGGCCCGGGACACAGCTCTGGAAACACCATATATTTT
CDR3 protein: CASSLMGPGHSSGNTIYF

D gene: TRBD2
clone size: -
V gene: TRBV4-1
J gene: TRBJ2-7
CDR3 DNA: TGCGCCAGCAGCCTAGAAGGTAGCGGGAGACCCGAGCAGTACTTC
CDR3 protein: CASSLEGSGRPEQYF

D gene: TRBD2
clone size: -
V gene: TRBV7-3
J gene: TRBJ2-1
CDR3 DNA: TGTGCCAGCAGCTCGGGACTAGCGGGAGAGGGTGAGCAGTTCTTC
CDR3 protein: CASSSGLAGEGEQFF

D gene: TRBD1
clone size: once
V gene: TRBV10-3
J gene: TRBJ1-2
CDR3 DNA: TGTGCCATCACCGAGGTAGACAGGGAGGATGGCTACACCTTC
CDR3 protein: CAITEVDREDGYTF

D gene: TRBD1
clone size: -
V gene: TRBV2
J gene: TRBJ2-5
CDR3 DNA: TGTGCCAGCAGTGTCCCCGGGACAGGGAGTAGGGAGACCCAGTACTTC
CDR3 protein: CASSVPGTGSRETQYF

D gene: -
clone size: -
V gene: TRBV5-4
J gene: TRBJ2-7
CDR3 DNA: TGTGCCAGCTCACTTTCCGCGAGCTCCTACGAGCAGTACTTC
CDR3 protein: CASSLSASSYEQYF

D gene: -
clone size: few
V gene: TRBV18
J gene: TRBJ2-6
CDR3 DNA: TGTGCCAGCTCACCGCCAGGGTCTGGGGCCAACGTCCTGACTTTC
CDR3 protein: CASSPPGSGANVLTF

D gene: -
clone size: few
V gene: TRBV6-5
J gene: TRBJ2-3
CDR3 DNA: TGTGCCAGCAGCCCCGACAGATATACGCAGTATTTT
CDR3 protein: CASSPDRYTQYF

D gene: TRBD1
clone size: few
V gene: TRBV6-5
J gene: TRBJ1-5
CDR3 DNA: TGTGCCAGCAGTTACTCACAGGGGCATCAGCCCCAGCATTTT
CDR3 protein: CASSYSQGHQPQHF

D gene: -
clone size: -
V gene: TRBV5-4
J gene: TRBJ1-6
CDR3 DNA: TGTGCCAGCAGCGAACAGAGCTCCTATAATTCACCCCTCCACTTT
CDR3 protein: CASSEQSSYNSPLHF

D gene: TRBD1
clone size: -
V gene: TRBV5-1
J gene: TRBJ2-1
CDR3 DNA: TGCGCCAGCAGCACAGGGGAGTGGGCCTACAATGAGCAGTTCTTC
CDR3 protein: CASSTGEWAYNEQFF

D gene: -
clone size: -
V gene: TRBV29-1
J gene: TRBJ2-1
CDR3 DNA: TGCAGCGGCGTTATGGGGCAGGGGCAGTTCTTC
CDR3 protein: CSGVMGQGQFF

D gene: -
clone size: -
V gene: TRBV5-1
J gene: TRBJ1-1
CDR3 DNA: TGCGCCAGCAGCTTGGTGGGGGGGACAAACACTGAAGCTTTCTTT
CDR3 protein: CASSLVGGTNTEAFF

D gene: TRBD1
clone size: few
V gene: TRBV9
J gene: TRBJ2-1
CDR3 DNA: TGTGCCAGCAGCGTAGACAGGGGGCTGTACAATGAGCAGTTCTTC
CDR3 protein: CASSVDRGLYNEQFF

D gene: -
clone size: few
V gene: TRBV11-1
J gene: TRBJ1-1
CDR3 DNA: TGTGCCAGCAGCTTAAAGTGGGGGGGTTCCAGAGCTTTCTTT
CDR3 protein: CASSLKWGGSRAFF

D gene: -
clone size: -
V gene: TRBV2
J gene: TRBJ2-3
CDR3 DNA: TGTGCAACCGGCGAGGGCAACACAGATACGCAGTATTTT
CDR3 protein: CATGEGNTDTQYF

D gene: -
clone size: -
V gene: TRBV7-6
J gene: TRBJ1-4
CDR3 DNA: TGTGCCAGCAGCTTAGGCAGCGGGGCAACTAATGAAAAACTGTTTTTT
CDR3 protein: CASSLGSGATNEKLFF

D gene: TRBD2
clone size: once
V gene: TRBV6-6
J gene: TRBJ2-5
CDR3 DNA: TGTGCCAGCAGTTATTTAGCGGGGAGGGGCGGGGAGACCCAGTACTTC
CDR3 protein: CASSYLAGRGGETQYF

D gene: -
clone size: few
V gene: TRBV19
J gene: TRBJ1-5
CDR3 DNA: TGTGCCAGTAGAACTACGGTCGGGGGTTCGGGGCAGCCCCAGCATTTT
CDR3 protein: CASRTTVGGSGQPQHF

D gene: -
clone size: -
V gene: TRBV5-1
J gene: TRBJ2-2
CDR3 DNA: TGCGCCAGCAGCTTGGCTGTTAACACCGGGGAGCTGTTTTTT
CDR3 protein: CASSLAVNTGELFF

D gene: -
clone size: -
V gene: TRBV7-2
J gene: TRBJ1-4
CDR3 DNA: TGTGCCAGCAGCTTAGACGGGAGCCTTGGTAAACTGTTTTTT
CDR3 protein: CASSLDGSLGKLFF

D gene: TRBD1
clone size: -
V gene: TRBV19
J gene: TRBJ1-3
CDR3 DNA: TGTGCCAGTAGTGCTCCGGGACAGCCCTCTGGAAACACCATATATTTT
CDR3 protein: CASSAPGQPSGNTIYF

D gene: TRBD2
clone size: -
V gene: TRBV5-4
J gene: TRBJ2-7
CDR3 DNA: TGTGCCAGCAGCTATCTAGCGGGGGGCTCCTACGAGCAGTACTTC
CDR3 protein: CASSYLAGGSYEQYF

D gene: TRBD1
clone size: -
V gene: TRBV6-5
J gene: TRBJ1-1
CDR3 DNA: TGTGCCAGCAGTTACCTAGGGGGCAAAGCTTTCTTT
CDR3 protein: CASSYLGGKAFF

D gene: -
clone size: -
V gene: TRBV19
J gene: TRBJ1-4
CDR3 DNA: TGTGCCAGTAGTGCGAAGATGAGAGAAAAACTGTTTTTT
CDR3 protein: CASSAKMREKLFF

D gene: -
clone size: -
V gene: TRBV21-1
J gene: TRBJ2-7
CDR3 DNA: TGTGCCAGCAGCAAAGAGGATTCGCTAGTTCGGGACAGCCTCTACGAGCCGTACTTC
CDR3 protein: CASSKEDSLVRDSLYEPYF

D gene: -
clone size: -
V gene: TRBV7-3
J gene: TRBJ2-1
CDR3 DNA: TGTGCCAGCAGCTTGGGCCCTCAAATTTCCAATGAGCAGTTCTTC
CDR3 protein: CASSLGPQISNEQFF

D gene: -
clone size: -
V gene: TRBV30
J gene: TRBJ1-4
CDR3 DNA: TGTGCCTGGGTGGCCGCAACTAATGAAAAACTGTTTTTT
CDR3 protein: CAWVAATNEKLFF

D gene: TRBD2
clone size: -
V gene: TRBV5-4
J gene: TRBJ2-1
CDR3 DNA: TGTGCCAGCAGCTCGGGACTAGCGGGAGGTTCTGAGCAGTTCTTC
CDR3 protein: CASSSGLAGGSEQFF

D gene: -
clone size: -
V gene: TRBV29-1
J gene: TRBJ2-1
CDR3 DNA: TGCAGCGTTGCCGGGTCTAGCAAAAGGGGGTGGGAGCAGTTCTTC
CDR3 protein: CSVAGSSKRGWEQFF

D gene: -
clone size: -
V gene: TRBV19
J gene: TRBJ1-5
CDR3 DNA: TGTGCCAGTAGTAACCACAGGAAAGAGCAGCCCCAGCATTTT
CDR3 protein: CASSNHRKEQPQHF

D gene: TRBD1
clone size: -
V gene: TRBV15
J gene: TRBJ1-1
CDR3 DNA: TGTGCCACCGTCCGGGACAGGAGTCTTATGAACACTGAAGCTTTCTTT
CDR3 protein: CATVRDRSLMNTEAFF

D gene: -
clone size: -
V gene: TRBV27
J gene: TRBJ2-2
CDR3 DNA: TGTGCCAGCAAGGCAGACAAGACGTTTTCGAACACCGGGGAGCTGTTTTTT
CDR3 protein: CASKADKTFSNTGELFF

D gene: -
clone size: once
V gene: TRBV7-9
J gene: TRBJ1-4
CDR3 DNA: TGTGCCAGCAGCTTTCATGGGGAGGAAAAACTGTTTTTT
CDR3 protein: CASSFHGEEKLFF

D gene: -
clone size: -
V gene: TRBV19
J gene: TRBJ2-7
CDR3 DNA: TGTGCCAGTAGTATAGATTCCTCCGGCGGGCAGTACTTC
CDR3 protein: CASSIDSSGGQYF

D gene: -
clone size: -
V gene: TRBV29-1
J gene: TRBJ2-7
CDR3 DNA: TGCAGCGTCGGGACACCTGTCACCTACGAGCAGTACTTC
CDR3 protein: CSVGTPVTYEQYF